The 26 T cell receptor beta chains below were found in one sample sequenced in a study of blood T cell repertoires in COVID-19. Assay used: immunoSEQ multiplex PCR; TCRdb lists only in-frame clones, some missing. The sample records about 180,000 clones, about 83% being singletons. Sequenced input: PBMCs or T cells enriched from blood (not recorded which). The receptors stem from a woman in her 30s who had recovered from COVID-19.

The table lists this clone with a few counts. The chain employs TRBV5-1 and TRBJ2-2; 9 bases map to TRBD2. Looked up from germline, CDR1 is SGHRS and CDR2 is YFSETQ. The CDR3 is 16 residues long. The junction had 16 bases not matched to a gene; V was cut back by 10 bases and J by 6 bases. DNA for the CDR3: TGCGCCGGCAAGCTGGGCGGGACTAGCTCTTCCGGGGAGCTGTTTTTT. Translating it yields CAGKLGGTSSSGELFF.

This chain uses TRBV5-1 with TRBJ1-2; 10 nucleotides agree with TRBD1. CDR3 length: 15 amino acids. V trimming: 3 bases; J trimming: 4 bases; junction bases outside the gene matches: 6. The germline V gene has CDR1 SGHRS and CDR2 YFSETQ. This CDR3 reads CASSSGTGVGYGYTF. CDR3 nucleotides: TGCGCCAGCAGCTCCGGGACAGGGGTAGGCTATGGCTACACCTTC.

This sequence joins TRBV28 and TRBJ2-5; 7 positions agree with TRBD1. Germline values: CDR1 MDHEN, CDR2 SYDVKM. Trimming removed 1 base from V and 0 bases from J; junction bases left unmatched: 2. CDR3 length: 15 amino acids. CDR3 region: CASSLSTGHQETQYF. The CDR3 nucleotides are TGTGCCAGCAGTTTATCGACAGGGCACCAAGAGACCCAGTACTTC.

This clone was found a few times. This chain uses TRBV12-1 with TRBJ1-2; the DNA was not compared with TRBD1, the D call given in the table. TRBV12-1 is annotated as a pseudogene. The CDR3 spans 18 residues. This CDR3 is CASSFAKGQAPPDYGYTF. DNA for the CDR3: TGTGCCAGCAGCTTTGCGAAGGGACAGGCCCCGCCGGACTATGGCTACACCTTC.

CDR3 sequence (DNA): TGTGCCAGCAGTACGGGACGGACTATCACAGATACGCAGTATTTT. Its translation: CASSTGRTITDTQYF. The V call is TRBV6-5, the J call TRBJ2-3; maybe TRBD2 (6 bases). The V gene lost 5 bases and the J gene lost 2 bases, with 14 bases spanning the gap. This CDR3 region has 15 residues. Germline CDR1 is MNHEY and CDR2 is SVGAGI.

The chain recombines TRBV27 with TRBJ2-7, with D perhaps matching TRBD1 (6 bases). This CDR3 has 14 amino acids. CDR1 is MNHEY, CDR2 SMNVEV, per germline (reference sequence). V lost 2 bases and J lost 6, with 14 bases in between. CDR3 bases: TGTGCCAGCAGTTTAGCCCCCGGGACATCCGAGCAGTACTTC. Translation: CASSLAPGTSEQYF.

The chain uses TRBV5-5 and TRBJ2-1; a weak D match, TRBD1 (6 bases). The CDR3 loop spans 15 amino acids. Germline CDR1 reads SGHKS; CDR2 reads YYEKEE (reference sequence). V shed 0 bases and J shed 5 bases, with 12 bases lying between them. The CDR3 nucleotides read TGTGCCAGCAGCTTGGGGACAGTGGTTGACAATGAGCAGTTCTTC. Translation gives CASSLGTVVDNEQFF.

The rearrangement uses TRBV25-1 and TRBJ1-3; D possibly corresponds to TRBD1 (5 bases). The CDR3 has 14 amino acids. Trimming removed 2 bases from V and 2 bases from J, with 7 bases in between. The germline gives CDR1 MGHDK, CDR2 SYGVNS. The CDR3 sequence is CASSEGGTGNTIYF. CDR3 in DNA: TGTGCCAGCAGTGAAGGGGGGACTGGAAACACCATATATTTT.

The chain links TRBV21-1 to TRBJ2-1; the table calls TRBD2, which could not be checked here. TRBV21-1 is deemed a pseudogene. The CDR3 is 13 residues long. The CDR3 loop is CASSKVCLNEQFF. The DNA for the CDR3 is TGTGCCAGCAGCAAAGTTTGTCTCAATGAGCAGTTCTTC.

The chain uses TRBV10-3 and TRBJ1-1, with D possibly being TRBD1 (6 bases). Germline V gene data show CDR1 as ENHRY and CDR2 as SYGVKD. V lost 5 bases to trimming and J lost 4 bases, with 17 bases between them. The CDR3 totals 15 residues. CDR3 sequence: CAISPRGQSATEAFF. Here the CDR3 DNA reads TGTGCCATCAGTCCCCGGGGACAATCGGCCACTGAAGCTTTCTTT.

V usage is TRBV20-1 and J usage is TRBJ2-7; 9 positions agree with TRBD2. In germline, CDR1 is DFQATT, CDR2 SNEGSKA (reference sequence). With V trimmed by 3 bases and J by 0 bases, 9 bases remained unmatched. The CDR3 is 16 amino acids. This CDR3 reads CSASKRLAVYSYEQYF. The CDR3 nucleotides are TGCAGTGCTAGTAAAAGACTAGCGGTCTACTCCTACGAGCAGTACTTC.

The chain recombines TRBV5-1 with TRBJ2-7; D perhaps matches TRBD2 (6 bases). This CDR3 region has 18 residues. Trimming removed 2 bases at V and 4 bases at J, with 25 bases between. Germline loops: CDR1 SGHRS, CDR2 YFSETQ. CDR3 DNA sequence: TGCGCCAGCAGCTTACTGGCTAGCGAGGAGGTATCCCTGTACGAGCAGTACTTC. This codes for CASSLLASEEVSLYEQYF.

The V gene is TRBV2, the J gene TRBJ2-7; 14 nucleotides agree with TRBD2. This CDR3 is 15 amino acids long. The V gene end was trimmed by 5 bases and the J gene end by 6 bases; junction bases not matched to a gene: 6. The germline V gene has CDR1 SNHLY and CDR2 FYNNEI. The CDR3 spells CASSSGLAGGSEQYF. The CDR3, as DNA: TGTGCCAGCAGTTCAGGACTAGCGGGAGGATCCGAGCAGTACTTC.

The chain joins TRBV30 to TRBJ1-4, with 9 bases aligning to TRBD1. There are 19 residues in the CDR3. Germline CDR1 GTSNPN, CDR2 SVGIG (reference sequence). V was clipped by 0 bases and J by 3 bases; unmatched bases: 14. The CDR3 protein is CAWSVRETGTGLANEKLFF. As DNA, the CDR3 is TGTGCCTGGAGTGTACGGGAGACCGGGACAGGGTTGGCTAATGAAAAACTGTTTTTT.

This chain uses TRBV30 with TRBJ2-5; 8 nucleotides align to TRBD2. The CDR3 runs 13 residues. Trimming removed 4 bases from V and 4 bases from J; junction bases left unmatched: 5. CDR1 and CDR2 (germline): GTSNPN, SVGIG (reference sequence). CDR3 protein: CAWTGAGGETQYF. CDR3 sequence (DNA): TGTGCCTGGACGGGTGCGGGAGGAGAGACCCAGTACTTC.

The gene calls are TRBV3-1 (or the pseudogene TRBV3-2) and TRBJ2-4; TRBD2 aligns across 8 bases. Germline V gene data show CDR1 as LGHDT and CDR2 as YNNKEL (reference sequence). The V and J ends lost 0 bases and 8 bases, in that order; junction bases with no gene match: 3. The length of the CDR3 is 14 residues. CDR3 loop: CASSQDPGGDIQYF. CDR3 bases: TGTGCCAGCAGCCAAGACCCGGGAGGGGACATTCAGTACTTC.

The chain employs TRBV30 and TRBJ2-7; 8 positions agree with TRBD2. The CDR3 extends over 14 amino acids. Germline V lookup: CDR1 GTSNPN, CDR2 SVGIG (reference sequence). The V gene end was trimmed by 1 base and the J gene end by 3 bases; junction bases not matched to a gene: 5. CDR3 coding DNA: TGTGCCTGGAGTGGGGGGACTAGTCGCTACGAGCAGTACTTC. Translation gives CAWSGGTSRYEQYF.

The rearrangement links TRBV27 to TRBJ2-1; 9 nucleotides agree with TRBD1. Germline lookup yields CDR1 MNHEY and CDR2 SMNVEV (reference sequence). The CDR3 contains 16 residues. Trimming took 1 base from V and 2 from J; bases not matched to a gene: 3. This CDR3 is CASSLLGQGTYNEQFF. CDR3 nucleotide sequence: TGTGCCAGCAGTTTATTAGGACAGGGGACCTACAATGAGCAGTTCTTC.

The gene calls are TRBV5-1 and TRBJ2-5; TRBD1 might be the D (5 bases). Deletions cut 0 bases from V and 2 bases from J, with 17 bases between. Germline CDR1 is SGHRS and CDR2 is YFSETQ. This CDR3 region has 17 residues. The CDR3 sequence: CASSLAPRVPLQETQYF. DNA of the CDR3: TGCGCCAGCAGCTTGGCCCCCAGGGTCCCCCTTCAAGAGACCCAGTACTTC.

CDR3 region: CASSGQGVLEAFF. The CDR3, as DNA: TGTGCCAGCAGTGGACAGGGGGTATTGGAAGCTTTCTTT. The chain employs TRBV27 and TRBJ1-1, with 10 bases lining up with TRBD1. J was trimmed by 8 bases and V by 5 bases; bases with no gene match: 5. From germline, CDR1 is MNHEY and CDR2 SMNVEV (reference sequence). This CDR3 is 13 amino acids long.

This clone showed up just once. The chain combines TRBV5-4 with TRBJ1-2; D may be TRBD1 (6 bases). This CDR3 spans 13 amino acids. The germline CDR1 and CDR2 sequences are SGHNT and YYREEE (reference sequence). Trimming shortened V by 4 bases and J by 8 bases, and 15 bases separated the two germline ends. The CDR3 DNA follows: TGTGCCAGCAGCGCCAAGGGGGGGTACGGCTACACCTTC. It codes for CASSAKGGYGYTF.

The rearrangement uses TRBV28 and TRBJ1-2; D is possibly TRBD1 (5 bases). Germline CDR1 and CDR2: MDHEN and SYDVKM. CDR3 length: 14 amino acids. Deletions cut 5 bases from V and 1 base from J, with 11 bases between. The CDR3 DNA reads TGTGCCAGCAGTGTGCAGGGAATTAACTATGGCTACACCTTC. Encoded protein: CASSVQGINYGYTF.

In this sample, this clone turned up a few times. The chain employs TRBV27 and TRBJ1-2; TRBD1 matches 11 bases. Germline trimming cut 2 bases from V and 6 bases from J; bases unmatched to any gene: 5. The CDR3 runs to 15 residues. The V gene's germline CDR1 is MNHEY and CDR2 SMNVEV (reference sequence). CDR3 DNA: TGTGCCAGCAGTTTAACACCGGGACAGGGGGATGGCTACACCTTC. Protein: CASSLTPGQGDGYTF.

The chain is built from TRBV19 and TRBJ2-1; possibly TRBD1 for D (8 bases). Germline-derived CDR1 and CDR2 are LNHDA and SQIVND (reference sequence). The CDR3 has 13 residues. V was trimmed by 7 bases and J by 9 bases, leaving 16 bases between them. The CDR3 sequence is CASTMDREGEQFF. In DNA, the CDR3 is TGTGCCAGTACCATGGACAGGGAGGGTGAGCAGTTCTTC.

J is TRBJ1-1 and V is TRBV5-1; TRBD1 might be the D (6 bases). V was cut by 1 base and J by 10 bases, with 20 bases left in between. The CDR3 is 15 amino acids. The germline gives CDR1 SGHRS, CDR2 YFSETQ. The CDR3: CASSLNGGEGLAAFF. The CDR3 DNA is TGCGCCAGCAGCTTGAATGGGGGCGAAGGCTTGGCAGCTTTCTTT.

The chain couples TRBV5-1 to TRBJ2-7; 7 bases fit TRBD1. Germline-derived CDR1 and CDR2 are SGHRS and YFSETQ. The CDR3 is 15 residues long. V was pared by 2 bases and J by 3 bases, with 8 bases of the junction left unmatched. CDR3 nucleotide sequence: TGCGCCAGCAGCTTATCTACAGGGGCCCACTACGAGCAGTACTTC. It encodes CASSLSTGAHYEQYF.